These 16 T cell receptor beta chains share one sample of origin, sequenced in a study of beta chain features in type 1 diabetes. General study findings and limits: Shorter TCRB CDR3s, moderately but significantly so, marked every one of the four CD4+ subsets in Type 1 diabetes patients.

TCRB transcripts that were expressed got sequenced, as all of the isolated RNA had been reverse transcribed. Only in-frame clones appear in the TCRdb table, and some are missing; sequencing was by immunoSEQ multiplex PCR. This sample has about 150,000 clones; 9% to 12% occur once, and the top ten carry roughly 0.45%. These TCRs are of unknown antigen specificity. Sequences were obtained from central memory CD4+ T cells from blood. These TCRs come from a man aged 25 to 40 with type 1 diabetes.

This clone was seen at least ten times. The chain links TRBV7-9 to TRBJ2-6, with D hard to call. CDR3 length: 15 residues. The germline V gene encodes CDR1 SEHNR and CDR2 FQNEAQ (reference sequence). Trimming removed 4 bases from V and 0 bases from J, with 7 bases in between. The CDR3 spells CASSSTDSGANVLTF. CDR3 in DNA: TGTGCCAGCAGCTCGACTGACTCTGGGGCCAACGTCCTGACTTTC. Together with reference TRBV7-9 and TRBJ2-6, the CDR3 gives the full variable domain: DTGVSQNPRHKITKRGQNVTFRCDPISEHNRLYWYRQTLGQGPEFLTYFQNEAQLEKSRLLSDRFSAERPKGSFSTLEIQRTEQGDSAMYLCASSSTDSGANVLTFGAGSRLTVL.

The CDR3 here is CSVGPQGFSYEQYF. The CDR3 DNA sequence: TGCAGCGTCGGGCCCCAGGGTTTCTCCTACGAGCAGTACTTC. This rearrangement joins TRBV29-1 to TRBJ2-7; tentative D call: TRBD1 (5 bases). Germline CDR1 and CDR2: SQVTM and ANQGSEA. This CDR3 is built from 14 residues. The V end was cut by 6 bases, the J end by 0 bases, with 15 bases between.

The table lists this clone with a few counts. This chain links TRBV18 with TRBJ2-7, with TRBD2 as a possible D gene (6 bases). In germline, CDR1 is KGHSH, CDR2 LQKENI. The CDR3 is 13 residues long. The ends were cut back, 5 bases at V and 4 bases at J, with 12 bases in the middle. The CDR3 protein is CASSVGTQYEQYF. For the CDR3, the DNA is TGTGCCAGCTCAGTCGGGACTCAGTACGAGCAGTACTTC.

The CDR3 reads CASSQGSGTGIGKLFF. Written as DNA, the CDR3 is TGCGCCAGCAGCCAAGGGTCCGGGACAGGGATCGGGAAACTGTTTTTT. The J gene is TRBJ1-4, the V gene TRBV4-3; TRBD1 matches 9 bases. With 1 base clipped from V and 11 bases from J, the junction kept 11 bases outside the gene matches. The CDR3 has 16 residues. Germline CDR1 reads LGHNA; CDR2 reads YSLEER.

This clone was counted between two and nine times. V usage is TRBV18 and J usage is TRBJ2-3; D gene ambiguous. Trimming stripped 0 bases from V and 6 bases from J, with 10 bases between. Germline lookup yields CDR1 KGHSH and CDR2 LQKENI. This CDR3 contains 14 residues. The CDR3 DNA reads as TGTGCCAGCTCACCACCCTCCCTAAGTGATACGCAGTATTTT. Translating it yields CASSPPSLSDTQYF.

DNA for the CDR3: TGTGCCAGCAGGCCCACCGGGACTATCTACAATGAGCAGTTCTTC. Its translation: CASRPTGTIYNEQFF. The chain recombines TRBV28 with TRBJ2-1; 7 bases match TRBD2. The CDR3 has 15 amino acids. Germline values: CDR1 MDHEN, CDR2 SYDVKM. V shed 6 bases, J shed 3 bases, and the junction held 8 bases outside the gene matches. The full variable domain, rest sourced from reference TRBV28 and TRBJ2-1, is DVKVTQSSRYLVKRTGEKVFLECVQDMDHENMFWYRQDPGLGLRLIYFSYDVKMKEKGDIPEGYSVSREKKERFSLILESASTNQTSMYLCASRPTGTIYNEQFFGPGTRLTVL.

The J gene is TRBJ1-1, the V gene TRBV2; 7 positions match TRBD1. Germline V lookup: CDR1 SNHLY, CDR2 FYNNEI. J lost 10 bases, V lost 7 bases, and 15 bases had no gene match. This CDR3 is 14 amino acids long. CDR3 sequence (DNA): TGTGCCAGCATGTCTTCGTGGACAGGCTCTTTAGCTTTCTTT. Its translation is CASMSSWTGSLAFF. The full variable domain, with the rest looked up from reference TRBV2 and TRBJ1-1, is EPEVTQTPSHQVTQMGQEVILRCVPISNHLYFYWYRQILGQKVEFLVSFYNNEISEKSEIFDDQFSVERPDGSNFTLKIRSTKLEDSAMYFCASMSSWTGSLAFFGQGTRLTVV.

This clone appeared a few times. CDR3 DNA sequence: TGTGCCAGCAGCGGTACGGTCACCGGGGAGCTGTTTTTT. Translated, it gives CASSGTVTGELFF. This rearrangement joins TRBV9 to TRBJ2-2; D remains unclear. CDR1 SGDLS and CDR2 YYNGEE come from the germline V gene. Trimming took 3 bases from V and 4 from J, leaving 7 bases between them. The CDR3 consists of 13 residues.

V gene TRBV30 combines with J gene TRBJ1-2; D gene uncertain. Germline loops: CDR1 GTSNPN, CDR2 SVGIG (reference sequence). The CDR3 contains 13 residues. V gave up 3 bases and J gave up 6 bases, with 14 bases separating them. CDR3 DNA sequence: TGTGCCTGGAGCGCTAACGGCGCGGATGGCTACACCTTC. Protein: CAWSANGADGYTF.

This clone has a handful of counts. V and J are TRBV19 and TRBJ2-7, with 7 bases matching TRBD1. From germline, CDR1 is LNHDA and CDR2 SQIVND (reference sequence). The CDR3 has 14 amino acids. V gave up 4 bases and J gave up 1 base; unmatched junction bases: 4. The CDR3 reads CASSTGTASYEQYF. As DNA, the CDR3 is TGTGCCAGTAGTACCGGGACAGCATCCTACGAGCAGTACTTC.

This clone was found a few times. The J gene is TRBJ2-7, the V gene TRBV30; 10 positions match TRBD2. CDR1 GTSNPN and CDR2 SVGIG come from the germline V gene (reference sequence). This CDR3 has 14 residues. The V segment lost 5 bases and the J segment 2 bases; nucleotides outside the gene matches: 6. CDR3 DNA: TGTGCCTGGGGGAAACTAGCGGGAACCTACGAGCAGTACTTC. As protein: CAWGKLAGTYEQYF.

This chain connects TRBV25-1 to TRBJ2-1; TRBD1 matches 7 bases. V was clipped by 8 bases and J by 7 bases; unmatched bases: 8. Germline values: CDR1 MGHDK, CDR2 SYGVNS. The CDR3 spans 13 residues. The CDR3 nucleotides read TGTGCCAGCGCCCTACAGGGGCCTAATGAGCAGTTCTTC. It codes for CASALQGPNEQFF.

The CDR3 DNA follows: TGTGCCAGCCACCAGGTTGAGGGGGCGCGGGAGACCCAGTACTTC. Translated: CASHQVEGARETQYF. The rearrangement links TRBV11-2 to TRBJ2-5, with 7 bases that match TRBD1. V lost 8 bases and J lost 5; bases outside the gene matches: 14. The CDR3 covers 15 residues. Germline CDR1 SGHAT, CDR2 FQNNGV.

This clone occurred a few times. The CDR3 spells CASSPRDRGAGGNTIYF. CDR3 nucleotide sequence: TGTGCCAGCAGCCCCCGGGACAGGGGAGCGGGTGGAAACACCATATATTTT. The rearrangement joins TRBV9 to TRBJ1-3; 10 nucleotides match TRBD1. CDR3 size: 17 residues. Germline V gene lookup returns CDR1 SGDLS and CDR2 YYNGEE. Trimming cost V 4 bases and J 3 bases; bases outside gene matches: 10.

The rearrangement joins TRBV28 to TRBJ1-5; D gene unclear. With 3 bases removed from V and 6 bases from J, the gap between germline ends came to 15 bases. The germline V gene encodes CDR1 MDHEN and CDR2 SYDVKM. This CDR3 spans 15 amino acids. CDR3 region: CASSFGARGSQPQHF. CDR3 bases: TGTGCCAGCAGTTTTGGAGCTCGGGGAAGTCAGCCCCAGCATTTT.

The chain is built from TRBV6-5 and TRBJ2-2; D possibly corresponds to TRBD2 (7 bases). Germline assignment: CDR1 MNHEY and CDR2 SVGAGI. Trimming took 8 bases from V and 5 from J, leaving 15 bases between them. The CDR3 sequence is 14 residues long. Here the CDR3 reads CASQGGGETGELFF. Here the CDR3 DNA reads TGTGCCAGCCAAGGGGGAGGGGAAACCGGGGAGCTGTTTTTT.